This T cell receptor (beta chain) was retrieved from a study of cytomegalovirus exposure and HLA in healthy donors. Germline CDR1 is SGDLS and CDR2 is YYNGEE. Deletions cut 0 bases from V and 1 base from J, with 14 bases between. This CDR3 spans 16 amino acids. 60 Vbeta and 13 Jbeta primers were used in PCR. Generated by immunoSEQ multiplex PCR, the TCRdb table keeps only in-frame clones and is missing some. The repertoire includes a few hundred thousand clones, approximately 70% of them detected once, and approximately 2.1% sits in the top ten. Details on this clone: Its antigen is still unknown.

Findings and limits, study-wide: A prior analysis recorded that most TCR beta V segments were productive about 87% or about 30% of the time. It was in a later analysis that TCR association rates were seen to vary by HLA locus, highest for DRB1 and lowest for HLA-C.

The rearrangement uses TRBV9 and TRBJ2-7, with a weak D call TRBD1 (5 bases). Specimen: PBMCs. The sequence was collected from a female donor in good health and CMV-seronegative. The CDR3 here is CASSVALGAKSYEQYF. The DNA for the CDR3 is TGTGCCAGCAGCGTAGCTTTAGGGGCTAAGTCCTACGAGCAGTACTTC.